Listed below are T cell receptor beta chains from one sample, sequenced in a study of T cells in Graves' hyperthyroidism and ophthalmopathy. TCRdb re-analysed the multiplex PCR reads in MiXCR, keeping a single row per CDR3 protein. Of 700,000 or so distinct CDR3 sequences in the sample, about a sixth were seen once. The sample was blood. Source of these receptors: a man between 18 and 29 years old with Graves' hyperthyroidism. Both conserved end residues are trimmed from each CDR3. Fields, in order: V gene, J gene, CDR3 length, CDR3 protein.

V: TRBV12-3/TRBV12-4; J: TRBJ2-3; length: 14; CDR3: ASRGYQGAVGDTQY
V: TRBV11-2; J: TRBJ1-1; length: 14; CDR3: ASSLDRFRMNTEAF
V: TRBV4-1; J: TRBJ2-5; length: 12; CDR3: ASSQEVYPGTQY
V: TRBV6-5; J: TRBJ2-1; length: 10; CDR3: ASKLAGNEQF
V: TRBV20-1; J: TRBJ1-1; length: 14; CDR3: SARDSRTVSDTEAF
V: TRBV6-1; J: TRBJ2-1; length: 13; CDR3: ASIPGTSRNNEQF
V: TRBV7-2; J: TRBJ2-1; length: 13; CDR3: ASSNDRVPNNEQF
V: TRBV7-9; J: TRBJ1-6; length: 10; CDR3: ASSFSGGALH
V: TRBV7-2; J: TRBJ2-7; length: 15; CDR3: ASSLAGILGGSSTEY
V: TRBV6-5; J: TRBJ1-1; length: 12; CDR3: ASSFIGTNTEAF
V: TRBV7-9; J: TRBJ2-5; length: 9; CDR3: ASGDRETQY